A selection of T cell receptor beta chains follows, all from one sample in a study of T-cell reconstitution after alpha-beta-depleted transplantation in children. TCRdb re-derived calls from the PCR reads in MiXCR, one entry per CDR3 protein. The sample holds a few hundred thousand distinct CDR3 sequences; over 10% are singletons and the top ten take around 2.2%. This material consisted of PBMCs, mostly from graft donor cells, taken 360 days after TCRalphabeta/CD19-depleted stem cell transplant. The receptors come from a male patient between 5 and 17 years old who had a stem cell transplant for acute myeloid leukemia, so the T cells may come from the graft donor. Both conserved end residues are part of each CDR3. Fields, in order: clone size, V gene, J gene, D gene, CDR3 DNA, CDR3 protein. A D gene is named only where the DNA matches it firmly. Clone size is stated in some rows and not others, as once, few, many or a class when expanded.

size: few
V: TRBV14
J: TRBJ2-1
D: TRBD2
DNA: TGTGCCAGCAGCCAAGGGGTAGCGGGAGTTCGGTTCTACAATGAGCAGTTCTTC
CDR3: CASSQGVAGVRFYNEQFF

size: many
V: TRBV29-1
J: TRBJ2-1
D: TRBD2
DNA: TGCAGCGTCGTAGGACTAGCTACGGATGAGCAGTTCTTC
CDR3: CSVVGLATDEQFF

size: many
V: TRBV7-6
J: TRBJ2-3
D: NA
DNA: TGTGCCAGCAGCTTACTTACGGGGGAAACAGATACGCAGTATTTT
CDR3: CASSLLTGETDTQYF

size: many
V: TRBV2
J: TRBJ2-7
D: TRBD1
DNA: TGTGCCAGCAGTCCAGGACAGGCCGCGTACGAGCAGTACTTC
CDR3: CASSPGQAAYEQYF

size: many
V: TRBV29-1
J: TRBJ2-3
D: NA
DNA: TGCAGCGTTGAAGATCACAGGAGCACAGATACGCAGTATTTT
CDR3: CSVEDHRSTDTQYF

size: many
V: TRBV25-1
J: TRBJ2-5
D: NA
DNA: TGTGCCAGCAGTGAATGGGAGACCCAGTACTTC
CDR3: CASSEWETQYF

size: few
V: TRBV12-3/TRBV12-4
J: TRBJ2-7
D: TRBD1
DNA: TGTGCCAGCAGTGTTGACAGGGGGCACTCCTACGAGCAGTACTTC
CDR3: CASSVDRGHSYEQYF

size: NA
V: TRBV28
J: TRBJ1-1
D: NA
DNA: TGTGCCAGCAGTAATATAAACACTGAAGCTTTCTTT
CDR3: CASSNINTEAFF

size: NA
V: TRBV29-1
J: TRBJ2-5
D: TRBD2
DNA: TGCAGCGTCCAGAAAGGCGGGAGAATTATTTTAGAGACCCAGTACTTC
CDR3: CSVQKGGRIILETQYF

size: NA
V: TRBV4-3
J: TRBJ2-7
D: TRBD1
DNA: TGCGCCAGCAGCCACCGCAAAGCTTGGCCAGGGGGTCTCTACGAGCAGTACTTC
CDR3: CASSHRKAWPGGLYEQYF

size: NA
V: TRBV3-1
J: TRBJ2-6
D: NA
DNA: TGTGCCAGCAGCCAAGTCGGCAGGGGTCTACCTGGGGCCAACGTCCTGACTTTC
CDR3: CASSQVGRGLPGANVLTF

size: many
V: TRBV28
J: TRBJ2-7
D: TRBD2
DNA: TGTGCCAGCAAACTAGCGGGGCCCACCTACGAGCAGTACTTC
CDR3: CASKLAGPTYEQYF

size: few
V: TRBV4-3
J: TRBJ2-3
D: NA
DNA: TGCGCCAGCAGCCCTCGACAGTTTTGGAGGCCCACAGATACGCAGTATTTT
CDR3: CASSPRQFWRPTDTQYF

size: NA
V: TRBV27
J: TRBJ2-7
D: NA
DNA: TGTGCCAGCAATATCCTGGGCGGCAAAGCCTACGAGCAGTACTTC
CDR3: CASNILGGKAYEQYF

size: many
V: TRBV4-2
J: TRBJ2-1
D: TRBD2
DNA: TGTGCCAGCAGCCAACCCGGGACTAGTCAGTTCTTC
CDR3: CASSQPGTSQFF

size: few
V: TRBV29-1
J: TRBJ2-7
D: TRBD1
DNA: TGCAGCGTTGAGGGGATCCGGACACAGGGGTTCCCTCTCGAGCAGTACTTC
CDR3: CSVEGIRTQGFPLEQYF

size: NA
V: TRBV4-2
J: TRBJ1-1
D: NA
DNA: TGTGCCAGCAGCCAAGATGAGGCCCAACCGAACACTGAAGCTTTCTTT
CDR3: CASSQDEAQPNTEAFF

size: NA
V: TRBV4-1
J: TRBJ2-1
D: TRBD2
DNA: TGCGCCAGCAGCCAAGAAACTAGCGGGGCACTATACAATGAGCAGTTCTTC
CDR3: CASSQETSGALYNEQFF

size: many
V: TRBV20-1
J: TRBJ2-7
D: NA
DNA: TGCAGTGCTAGGGGGGACCGCTACGAGCAGTACTTC
CDR3: CSARGDRYEQYF

size: many
V: TRBV7-2
J: TRBJ2-3
D: TRBD1
DNA: TGTGCCAGCAGCTTATACAGGGGTGGAGATACGCAGTATTTT
CDR3: CASSLYRGGDTQYF

size: few
V: TRBV4-3
J: TRBJ2-3
D: NA
DNA: TGCGCCAGCAGCCAAGATCAGCTACCAGATACGCAGTATTTT
CDR3: CASSQDQLPDTQYF

size: many
V: TRBV20-1
J: TRBJ2-3
D: TRBD2
DNA: TGCAGTGCTAGAGATAAAAGGCTAGCGGGAGTAGATACGCAGTATTTT
CDR3: CSARDKRLAGVDTQYF

size: few
V: TRBV12-3/TRBV12-4
J: TRBJ1-4
D: NA
DNA: TGTGCCAGCAGTTTTCTAATTTCTGCAACTAATGAAAAACTGTTTTTT
CDR3: CASSFLISATNEKLFF

size: few
V: TRBV15
J: TRBJ2-1
D: TRBD1
DNA: TGTGCCACCAGCAGAGTGGGACAGGGGAATGAGCAGTTCTTC
CDR3: CATSRVGQGNEQFF

size: NA
V: TRBV20-1
J: TRBJ2-7
D: TRBD1
DNA: TGCAGTGCTAGAGATTTCGGGACAGGGGGGAACGAGCAGTACTTC
CDR3: CSARDFGTGGNEQYF

size: many
V: TRBV29-1
J: TRBJ2-1
D: NA
DNA: TGCAGCGTTGAGGGGGGACACCTATACAATGAGCAGTTCTTC
CDR3: CSVEGGHLYNEQFF

size: once
V: TRBV28
J: TRBJ2-7
D: NA
DNA: TGTGCCAGCACCCTGGGGCTAGCAGTTTACGAGCAGTACTTC
CDR3: CASTLGLAVYEQYF

size: many
V: TRBV20-1
J: TRBJ2-5
D: NA
DNA: TGCAGTGCTAGTGGAGGGGCCCAAGAGACCCAGTACTTC
CDR3: CSASGGAQETQYF

size: few
V: TRBV28
J: TRBJ1-1
D: NA
DNA: TGTGCCAGCATCTCCGGTGGACAACACACTGAAGCTTTCTTT
CDR3: CASISGGQHTEAFF

size: NA
V: TRBV29-1
J: TRBJ2-4
D: NA
DNA: TGCAGCGTCTCCTCCCTAGGGGCCAAAAACATTCAGTACTTC
CDR3: CSVSSLGAKNIQYF

size: many
V: TRBV7-3
J: TRBJ2-3
D: TRBD2
DNA: TGTGCCAGCAGCGAGAGCGGGAGGGAAACAGATACGCAGTATTTT
CDR3: CASSESGRETDTQYF

size: NA
V: TRBV5-1
J: TRBJ2-3
D: NA
DNA: TGCGCCAGCAGCTTGATCCGTTGGGATACGCAGTATTTT
CDR3: CASSLIRWDTQYF

size: few
V: TRBV2
J: TRBJ2-3
D: NA
DNA: TGTGCCAGCAAACACCTTAGCACAGATACGCAGTATTTT
CDR3: CASKHLSTDTQYF

size: many
V: TRBV7-8
J: TRBJ2-3
D: TRBD2
DNA: TGTGCCAGCAGCTTTCTTAGCGGGATCTACACAGATACGCAGTATTTT
CDR3: CASSFLSGIYTDTQYF

size: NA
V: TRBV9
J: TRBJ2-3
D: NA
DNA: TGTGCCAGCAGCTTACAGGTTCCTTGGACAGATACGCAGTATTTT
CDR3: CASSLQVPWTDTQYF

size: NA
V: TRBV19
J: TRBJ2-1
D: NA
DNA: TGTGCCAGTAGTATGGGGCCGGGGGTAGCGGACGGCAATGAGCAGTTCTTC
CDR3: CASSMGPGVADGNEQFF

size: NA
V: TRBV9
J: TRBJ2-7
D: NA
DNA: TGTGCCAGCAGCTCCTATGACCATTCCTCCGAGCAGTACTTC
CDR3: CASSSYDHSSEQYF

size: many
V: TRBV20-1
J: TRBJ2-3
D: NA
DNA: TGCAGTGCTAGAGGGGGGGGGCATCGAACAGATACGCAGTATTTT
CDR3: CSARGGGHRTDTQYF

size: few
V: TRBV28
J: TRBJ2-5
D: TRBD1
DNA: TGTGCCAGCAGTTTATGGGGACAGGGCAAAGAGACCCAGTACTTC
CDR3: CASSLWGQGKETQYF

size: few
V: TRBV4-2
J: TRBJ2-7
D: NA
DNA: TGTGCCAGCAGCCGAATCGGTGACGGCTCCTACGAGCAGTACTTC
CDR3: CASSRIGDGSYEQYF

size: NA
V: TRBV7-8
J: TRBJ1-4
D: NA
DNA: TGTGCCAGCAGCTTGGCAACCGGACCTAATGAAAAAGTGTTTTTT
CDR3: CASSLATGPNEKVFF

size: few
V: TRBV20-1
J: TRBJ2-1
D: NA
DNA: TGCAGTGCTAGTGAGTGGGCCCGCCGGAATGAGCAGTTCTTC
CDR3: CSASEWARRNEQFF

size: NA
V: TRBV5-1
J: TRBJ2-2
D: TRBD1
DNA: TGCGCCAGCAGCCGACAGGGGGCTTTGAACGGGGAGCTGTTTTTT
CDR3: CASSRQGALNGELFF

size: few
V: TRBV5-1
J: TRBJ2-1
D: TRBD2
DNA: TGCGCCAGCAGCTTGACGGCTAGCGGGAGGGACCCCATTGAGTTCTTC
CDR3: CASSLTASGRDPIEFF

size: NA
V: TRBV29-1
J: TRBJ1-2
D: NA
DNA: TGCAGCGACACAGGGTTAGACGGCTACACCTTC
CDR3: CSDTGLDGYTF

size: NA
V: TRBV11-3
J: TRBJ2-1
D: NA
DNA: TGTGCCAGCAGCTTAGGACAGCCACACGGGAGCGATGAGCAGTTCTTC
CDR3: CASSLGQPHGSDEQFF

size: many
V: TRBV27
J: TRBJ2-7
D: NA
DNA: TGTGCCAGCAGTTTGGCAGGCTTCAACTCCTACGAGCAGTACTTC
CDR3: CASSLAGFNSYEQYF

size: NA
V: TRBV28
J: TRBJ2-1
D: NA
DNA: TGTGCCAGCAGTGCAAGGACTCTTAGCTCCTACAATGAGCAGTTCTTC
CDR3: CASSARTLSSYNEQFF

size: NA
V: TRBV29-1
J: TRBJ2-7
D: TRBD1
DNA: TGCAGCGTTGAAGATCCCCGACAGGGTCTTTTAAGAGAGCAGTACTTC
CDR3: CSVEDPRQGLLREQYF

size: many
V: TRBV11-3
J: TRBJ2-3
D: NA
DNA: TGTGCCAGCAGCCCACGACGGGGCAGTGAGAGCGCAGATACGCAGTATTTT
CDR3: CASSPRRGSESADTQYF

size: NA
V: TRBV6-2/TRBV6-3
J: TRBJ1-2
D: NA
DNA: TGTGCCAGCAGTTATCCAGGACCCCCTGGGGTTCCGTCTAATGGCTACACCTTC
CDR3: CASSYPGPPGVPSNGYTF

size: many
V: TRBV29-1
J: TRBJ2-1
D: NA
DNA: TGCACCACCGAGGGTGAGCAGTTCTTC
CDR3: CTTEGEQFF

size: NA
V: TRBV29-1
J: TRBJ2-3
D: TRBD2
DNA: TGCAGCGCCTCAACTAGCGCAGATACGCAGTATTTT
CDR3: CSASTSADTQYF

size: NA
V: TRBV5-5
J: TRBJ2-1
D: NA
DNA: TGTGCCAGCAGCGCGGGACACGGGGGCAACGAGCAGTTCTTC
CDR3: CASSAGHGGNEQFF

size: many
V: TRBV29-1
J: TRBJ2-7
D: NA
DNA: TGCAGCGTCACTATCCTTGGGGAGCAGTACTTC
CDR3: CSVTILGEQYF

size: many
V: TRBV12-3/TRBV12-4
J: TRBJ2-7
D: TRBD2
DNA: TGTGCCAGCAGTTTGGAGGCTAGCGGGAACTCGTACGAGCAGTACTTC
CDR3: CASSLEASGNSYEQYF

size: few
V: TRBV24-1
J: TRBJ2-1
D: TRBD1
DNA: TGTGCCACCAGTGATCCCACCGGGACAGGAGTTTACAATGAGCAGTTCTTC
CDR3: CATSDPTGTGVYNEQFF